The T cell receptor (beta chain) under discussion was sequenced for a study of T-cell memory formation after mild COVID-19. One entry per CDR3 protein results from TCRdb running MiXCR on the 5' RACE reads. The data show about half a million distinct CDR3 sequences, about 18% seen once. Sequencing was carried out using PBMCs or a T cell subset sorted from them (not recorded which). The source of this sequence is an adult woman who had mild COVID-19 (a few samples of this study predate the infection). Cell type and time point are not known.

The CDR3 is CASSGGGSYNEQFF. In DNA form, the CDR3 reads TGTGCCAGCAGCGGCGGGGGCTCCTACAATGAGCAGTTCTTC. The V and J genes are TRBV7-9 and TRBJ2-1, with TRBD2 matching over 7 bases. Germline loops: CDR1 SEHNR, CDR2 FQNEAQ (reference sequence). The CDR3 spans 14 residues. Trimming cost V 5 bases and J 0 bases; bases outside gene matches: 1.